This T cell receptor (beta chain) appears in the sequencing data of a study of blood T cell repertoires in COVID-19 (dated by TCRdb to the early 2020s). Background for the entire study: The collaborator samples originated in the United States, Italy and Spain and spanned the acute and convalescent phases of COVID-19. Where available, HLA class I and class II types were taken from metadata supplied by the sample provider and were not determined by assay-based typing. Samples were obtained from the ongoing ImmuneRACE study (first 160 participants) and from about 1,300 subjects provided by 6 global collaborators. The prospective study material was composed of cDNA or gDNA derived from T cells, B-cell-depleted T cells, or PBMCs. Subjects who had been exposed to COVID-19, were actively infected with it, or had recovered from it provided the deeply sampled blood TCRbeta repertoires that made up the dataset. Sample metadata almost always included a de-identified subject ID, COVID-19 status, age in years and sex. The repertoires were released in a freely available public database meant as a resource for research on the immune response to SARS-CoV-2. Overall study results and their limits: Clinical and demographic metadata were provided uncurated, with the amount varying by source and participant.

TCRbeta CDR3 regions were amplified from genomic DNA by means of the immunoSEQ Assay, a bias-controlled multiplex PCR. As for how the authors treated the data: The number of nucleated cells in each sample was estimated from the amplification of reference gene primers within the assay. To quantify the absolute abundance of each unique TCRbeta CDR3 rearrangement, sequence reads were collapsed and filtered. For each sample, productive Simpson clonality was calculated as the square root of Simpson's diversity index over productive rearrangements. The clones in this table, taken by TCRdb from immuneACCESS, are in-frame only. Not every clone is retained; where verified, under half of the shortfall comes from an unresolved V gene, and the cause of the rest is unknown. D and trimming come from the DNA, and the V and J calls and clone size come from that table. This sample comprises roughly 25,000 clones, 65% to 90% of them detected only once. The ten largest make up less than 8.5% of the sample.

Per the germline V gene, KGHSH is the CDR1 and LQKENI is the CDR2. The CDR3 sequence holds 14 residues, the cysteine and phenylalanine included. Solely the CDR3 DNA is kept, with 42 bases framed from the first base. V and J lose 3 bases and 7 bases, and a span of 12 bases separates them. This clone was picked up a small number of times. Its antigen is not yet known. No much larger clone exists at a distance of one base, and base qualities are not known. Whole blood was collected in K2EDTA tubes by collaborating institutions according to the institutions' own protocols. For TCRbeta analysis, collaborators shipped samples in one of three forms: frozen whole blood, isolated PBMCs, or DNA extracted from either of those sample types.

Rearrangement joined TRBV18 to TRBJ1-4, with no D gene named confidently. The sequence came from a man aged 70 or older with acute or convalescent COVID-19. The sequenced sample consisted of peripheral blood. The DNA reads TGTGCCAGCTCACCGCCACAGAGCGGTGAAAAACTGTTTTTT. Its protein product is CASSPPQSGEKLFF.